This section outlines one TCR beta chain sequence together with its context. What it binds is not known. Healthy Caucasians provided all donations. The source of the sample is a study of identical twins. Broader study findings: Abundant beta clonotypes from cord blood bore fewer insertions; memory repertoires lacked this pattern.

A universal primer binding site was introduced by template switching. The final cDNA contained unique molecular identifiers. Using its own MiXCR run on the 5' RACE reads, TCRdb lists one record per CDR3 protein. The sample holds approximately 590,000 distinct CDR3 sequences; roughly 9.9% are singletons and the top ten take 2.5% to 3.5%. CDR3 length equals 16 residues. CDR1 and CDR2 from the germline V gene are MNHEY and SVGEGT. J gave up 3 bases and V 6 bases, and 8 bases lay outside the gene matches. In addition, the sample was reused for a study of yellow fever vaccine responses in identical twins.

Material: PBMCs. The TCR was taken from a woman in her late teens or twenties in good health. V and J are TRBV6-2 or TRBV6-3 and TRBJ2-7, with 13 bases lining up with TRBD2. The CDR3 DNA is TGTGCCAGCAGGGGGACTAGCGGGAACTCTGTCTACGAGCAGTACTTC. Residues: CASRGTSGNSVYEQYF.